The 4 T cell receptor beta chains below come from one sample, sequenced in a study of T cell repertoires in cytomegalovirus infection (dated by TCRdb to between 2018 and 2021). Data came from an Illumina HiSeq 1500. The public reads were reanalyzed by TCRdb: fastp trimming at Q25, MiXCR alignment, in-frame beta chains only. Duplicate CDR3 protein sequences are folded into a single record with the most common DNA and genes. Within this sample are 400,000 or so distinct CDR3 sequences, with 30% to 40% of them counted one time only. Roughly an eighth of the sample rests with the top ten. The sample was PBMCs. The receptor source for this set is a human donor in good health (CMV status not recorded). Some clones in this sample may be carry-over from other donors' samples.

The V gene is TRBV14, the J gene TRBJ2-7; D is undetermined. Trimming shortened V by 5 bases and J by 6 bases, and 17 bases separated the two germline ends. Germline-derived CDR1 and CDR2 are SGHDN and FVKESK. This CDR3 comprises 14 residues. DNA for the CDR3: TGTGCCAGCAGCAAGGCTTCCCCGGTGGGCGAGCAGTACTTC. This sequence encodes CASSKASPVGEQYF.

Many counts were recorded for this clonotype. This chain uses TRBV7-2 with TRBJ2-3; TRBD1 is a possible D gene (6 bases). Trimming removed 2 bases from V and 0 bases from J, with 9 bases in between. Germline V CDR1 and CDR2: SGHTA, FQGNSA. CDR3 length equals 15 residues. As DNA, the CDR3 is TGTGCCAGCAGCTTACAGGGGTACAGCACAGATACGCAGTATTTT. It translates to CASSLQGYSTDTQYF. The whole variable domain, filled in from reference TRBV7-2 and TRBJ2-3, reads GAGVSQSPSNKVTEKGKDVELRCDPISGHTALYWYRQSLGQGLEFLIYFQGNSAPDKSGLPSDRFSAERTGGSVSTLTIQRTQQEDSAVYLCASSLQGYSTDTQYFGPGTRLTVL.

V usage is TRBV6-2 or TRBV6-3 and J usage is TRBJ1-2; 9 bases agree with TRBD1. The CDR3 length is 13 residues. V was clipped by 2 bases and J by 6 bases; unmatched bases: 1. Germline V gene sequence: CDR1 MNHEY, CDR2 SVGEGT. CDR3 coding DNA: TGTGCCAGCAGTTACAACAGGGGGCATGGCTACACCTTC. This gives the protein CASSYNRGHGYTF.

This clonotype came up many times. This rearrangement joins TRBV6-1 to TRBJ2-7; 8 nucleotides agree with TRBD1. Germline loops: CDR1 MNHNS, CDR2 SASEGT. The CDR3 is 13 amino acids. With 8 bases clipped from V and 4 bases from J, the junction kept 7 bases outside the gene matches. CDR3 amino acids: CASRRQGNYEQYF. CDR3 sequence (DNA): TGTGCCAGCCGGAGACAGGGGAATTACGAGCAGTACTTC.